The 12 T cell receptor beta chains below all came from one sample that was sequenced in a study of T cell repertoires in cytomegalovirus infection. One entry per CDR3 protein, called by TCRdb with MiXCR from the reads. The sample lists fewer than 1,000,000 distinct CDR3 sequences, approximately 33% seen once, with roughly 13% in the top ten. No antigen has been assigned to these receptors. Sequencing used cultured CD8+ T cells from PBMCs, obtained from culture after CMV antigen stimulation. These receptors were obtained from a human donor in good health (CMV status not recorded). Some clones in this sample may be carry-over from other donors' samples.

CDR3 protein: CATSRIRINEKLFF. The CDR3 DNA is TGTGCCACCAGCAGGATCAGAATAAATGAAAAACTGTTTTTT. The chain has TRBV15 and TRBJ1-4; D unresolved. The V end was cut by 3 bases, the J end by 5 bases, with 10 bases between. Germline CDR1 LNHNV, CDR2 YYDKDF (reference sequence). The CDR3 spans 14 residues.

This sequence joins TRBV2 and TRBJ2-7; 10 bases are a match to TRBD1. The CDR3 runs to 12 residues. J lost 5 bases, V lost 7 bases, and 2 bases had no gene match. In germline, CDR1 is SNHLY, CDR2 FYNNEI. The CDR3 DNA reads TGTGCCAGCATCGGGACAGGGGACGAGCAGTACTTC. Translated, it gives CASIGTGDEQYF. The full variable domain, in which reference TRBV2 and TRBJ2-7 provide the parts outside the CDR3, is EPEVTQTPSHQVTQMGQEVILRCVPISNHLYFYWYRQILGQKVEFLVSFYNNEISEKSEIFDDQFSVERPDGSNFTLKIRSTKLEDSAMYFCASIGTGDEQYFGPGTRLTVT.

For this clonotype: The junction departs from germline at one end; a sequencing error may be responsible. The rearrangement links TRBV9 to TRBJ1-2, with 10 bases that match TRBD1. The germline gives CDR1 SGDLS, CDR2 YYNGEE. This CDR3 has 17 amino acids. The CDR3 nucleotides are TGTGCCAGCAGTGTAGACAGGGGGCGACGAGACAACTATGGCTACACCTTC. This sequence encodes CASSVDRGRRDNYGYTF.

The J gene is TRBJ2-5, the V gene TRBV27, with TRBD2 identical over 10 bases. Germline CDR1 MNHEY, CDR2 SMNVEV (reference sequence). V lost 8 bases, J lost 3 bases, and 6 bases stayed unmatched. The CDR3 has 14 residues. CDR3 region: CASSSGGLKETQYF. The CDR3 DNA sequence: TGTGCCAGCTCTAGCGGGGGCCTAAAAGAGACCCAGTACTTC.

This chain links TRBV15 with TRBJ2-6; no definite D call. The CDR3 length is 19 residues. CDR1 LNHNV and CDR2 YYDKDF come from the germline V gene (reference sequence). The germline V and J ends were trimmed by 5 bases and 0 bases, with 20 bases remaining between them. CDR3 protein: CATSAHVGAVLSGANVLTF. The CDR3 region has the DNA TGTGCCACCAGCGCACATGTCGGAGCAGTTCTCTCTGGGGCCAACGTCCTGACTTTC.

This clonotype was counted a few times. V gene TRBV18 combines with J gene TRBJ1-2, with a tentative D call TRBD1 (5 bases). Trimming left V 2 bases short and J 2 bases short, with 9 bases between. Germline-derived CDR1 and CDR2 are KGHSH and LQKENI. This CDR3 contains 14 residues. CDR3 sequence: CASSPKQENYGYTF. In DNA form, the CDR3 reads TGTGCCAGCTCACCAAAACAGGAGAACTATGGCTACACCTTC.

The V call is TRBV15, the J call TRBJ2-7; 7 bases align to TRBD1. J lost 4 bases, V lost 5 bases, and 2 bases had no gene match. This CDR3 has 12 amino acids. Germline V gives CDR1 LNHNV, CDR2 YYDKDF (reference sequence). The CDR3 nucleotides are TGTGCCACCAGCCGGACAGGATACGAGCAGTACTTC. This codes for CATSRTGYEQYF. The complete variable domain, with remaining parts taken from reference TRBV15 and TRBJ2-7, reads DAMVIQNPRYQVTQFGKPVTLSCSQTLNHNVMYWYQQKSSQAPKLLFHYYDKDFNNEADTPDNFQSRRPNTSFCFLDIRSPGLGDTAMYLCATSRTGYEQYFGPGTRLTVT.

This clonotype was recorded a few times. J is TRBJ2-1 and V is TRBV19; 13 nucleotides align to TRBD2. Germline loops: CDR1 LNHDA, CDR2 SQIVND (reference sequence). The CDR3 has 17 residues. V lost 1 base to trimming and J lost 7 bases; unmatched junction nucleotides: 7. The CDR3: CASSIVLAGGQGNEQFF. The CDR3 DNA sequence: TGTGCCAGTAGTATAGTACTAGCGGGGGGGCAGGGGAATGAGCAGTTCTTC.

In its sample, this clonotype was seen a few times. This chain links TRBV5-6 with TRBJ1-1, with 7 positions matching TRBD1. CDR1 and CDR2 from the germline V gene are SGHDT and YYEEEE. CDR3 length equals 16 residues. Germline trimming cut 2 bases from V and 0 bases from J; bases unmatched to any gene: 7. The CDR3 region is CASSFFRGGLNTEAFF. The CDR3 coding sequence is TGTGCCAGCAGCTTTTTCAGGGGGGGATTGAACACTGAAGCTTTCTTT.

The chain couples TRBV7-3 to TRBJ2-3; 7 nucleotides agree with TRBD2. The CDR3 runs 15 residues. The V gene's germline CDR1 is SGHTA and CDR2 FQGTGA. V shed 5 bases and J 4 bases; nucleotides not matched to a gene: 9. The CDR3 reads CASSPTSGAADTQYF. The CDR3 nucleotides are TGTGCCAGCAGCCCAACGAGCGGGGCGGCAGATACGCAGTATTTT.

V and J are TRBV6-6 and TRBJ2-2; D perhaps matches TRBD1 (5 bases). V was clipped by 5 bases and J by 6 bases, with 19 bases between them. CDR3 length: 16 residues. The V gene's germline CDR1 is MNHNY and CDR2 SVGAGI (reference sequence). The CDR3 bases are TGTGCCAGCAGTCAAGGGGTTTTGGGTATAGCCGGGGAGCTGTTTTTT. Translation: CASSQGVLGIAGELFF.

This chain uses TRBV5-1 with TRBJ2-7; TRBD1 aligns across 7 bases. J gave up 6 bases and V 0 bases, and 6 bases lay outside the gene matches. CDR1 and CDR2 (germline): SGHRS, YFSETQ. The CDR3 length is 14 residues. The CDR3 region is CASSLGQGSGEQYF. In DNA form, the CDR3 reads TGCGCCAGCAGCTTGGGACAGGGATCGGGCGAGCAGTACTTC.